A single sample is the source of the 10 T cell receptor beta chains below, sequenced in a study of blood T cell repertoires in COVID-19. Generated by immunoSEQ multiplex PCR, the TCRdb table keeps only in-frame clones and is missing some. The profile shows about 64,000 clones, roughly four fifths of them singletons. Specimen: peripheral blood. All receptors come from a human donor in a cohort sampled during active COVID-19.

The CDR3 region has the DNA TGTGCCAGCAGCCTCGACAGAACTGAAGCTTTCTTT. Its protein product is CASSLDRTEAFF. The chain has TRBV2 and TRBJ1-1; a possible D gene is TRBD1 (5 bases). Germline CDR1 reads SNHLY; CDR2 reads FYNNEI. CDR3 length: 12 residues. Trimming took off 6 bases at V and 5 bases at J, with 10 bases between the two ends.

CDR3 nucleotide sequence: TGTGCCAGTAGTATGAGCAGGGAACCAGGGGGGCTGTTTTTT. This encodes CASSMSREPGGLFF. V and J are TRBV19 and TRBJ1-4; 7 bases line up with TRBD1. The length of the CDR3 is 14 residues. Germline V gives CDR1 LNHDA, CDR2 SQIVND (reference sequence). V lost 3 bases, J lost 14 bases, and 12 bases stayed unmatched.

The rearrangement uses TRBV4-3 and TRBJ2-3, with 8 bases matching TRBD1. J gave up 0 bases and V 0 bases, and 2 bases lay outside the gene matches. The CDR3 totals 16 residues. CDR1 is LGHNA, CDR2 YSLEER, per germline. The CDR3 DNA reads as TGCGCCAGCAGCCAAGACAGGACAGGGAGCACAGATACGCAGTATTTT. Encoded protein: CASSQDRTGSTDTQYF.

The chain couples TRBV15 to TRBJ1-3; 9 positions match TRBD1. Per germline, CDR1 LNHNV and CDR2 YYDKDF (reference sequence). The CDR3 sequence is 21 residues long. Losses at the gene ends were 0 bases for V and 4 bases for J; bases not matched to a gene: 19. CDR3 bases: TGTGCCACCAGCAGAGATCGGGGGGAGACAGGGGGTCGACCGTGGGGAAACACCATATATTTT. Its protein product is CATSRDRGETGGRPWGNTIYF.

The chain links TRBV19 to TRBJ2-1; 8 bases map to TRBD2. J gave up 1 base and V 7 bases, and 3 bases lay outside the gene matches. The V gene's germline CDR1 is LNHDA and CDR2 SQIVND (reference sequence). The CDR3 consists of 14 residues. The CDR3 coding sequence is TGTGCCAGTAAGCGGGAGTCATCCTACAATGAGCAGTTCTTC. Translation: CASKRESSYNEQFF.

This chain joins TRBV10-3 and TRBJ2-2, with TRBD1 identical over 10 bases. V lost 2 bases and J lost 4; bases outside the gene matches: 1. The CDR3 extends over 15 amino acids. Looked up from germline, CDR1 is ENHRY and CDR2 is SYGVKD. CDR3 loop: CAISEGQGGTGELFF. CDR3 DNA: TGTGCCATCAGTGAGGGACAGGGGGGCACCGGGGAGCTGTTTTTT.

The chain joins TRBV19 to TRBJ1-2; possible D gene TRBD1, 5 bases. CDR1 is LNHDA, CDR2 SQIVND, per germline (reference sequence). This CDR3 has 14 amino acids. V was clipped by 3 bases and J by 1 base, with 9 bases between them. The CDR3 protein is CASSISGNNYGYTF. CDR3 nucleotide sequence: TGTGCCAGTAGTATTTCAGGGAATAACTATGGCTACACCTTC.

The chain has TRBV9 and TRBJ2-5; 11 bases match TRBD2. J was trimmed by 4 bases and V by 2 bases; bases with no gene match: 7. The CDR3 loop spans 16 amino acids. CDR1 and CDR2 (germline): SGDLS, YYNGEE. In DNA form, the CDR3 reads TGTGCCAGCAGCGTGGACTTAGCGGGAGGGCTAGAGACCCAGTACTTC. Amino acids: CASSVDLAGGLETQYF. The full variable domain, completed using reference TRBV9 and TRBJ2-5, is DSGVTQTPKHLITATGQRVTLRCSPRSGDLSVYWYQQSLDQGLQFLIQYYNGEERAKGNILERFSAQQFPDLHSELNLSSLELGDSALYFCASSVDLAGGLETQYFGPGTRLLVL.

The chain recombines TRBV5-6 with TRBJ2-7; TRBD1 matches at 10 bases. There are 15 residues in the CDR3. Per the germline V gene, CDR1 is SGHDT and CDR2 is YYEEEE. Trimming cost V 3 bases and J 2 bases; bases outside gene matches: 5. The CDR3 DNA sequence: TGTGCCAGCAGCTCCCTCGGGACAGGGGCCTACGAGCAGTACTTC. Translation gives CASSSLGTGAYEQYF.

The chain carries TRBV24-1 and TRBJ2-5; TRBD2 might be the D (6 bases). Germline lookup yields CDR1 KGHDR and CDR2 SFDVKD. The CDR3 totals 14 residues. The V and J ends lost 5 bases and 4 bases respectively, with 13 bases between them. In nucleotides, the CDR3 is TGTGCCACCAGTGCCTGGGGGGATCCAGAGACCCAGTACTTC. This sequence encodes CATSAWGDPETQYF.